These 5 T cell receptor beta chains were sequenced from one sample in a study of OX40 agonist ivuxolimab in advanced cancers. TCRdb's copy holds only in-frame clones and misses some; the assay was immunoSEQ multiplex PCR. The sample lists about 79,000 clones, about 90% seen once, with 0.5% to 0.65% in the top ten. The specimen comprised CD4+ or CD8+ T cells sorted from blood, sampled in a trial of the OX40 agonist ivuxolimab. The receptors stem from an adult with an advanced solid tumor such as melanoma, head and neck, liver or kidney cancer.

CDR3 residues: CASSGRAPLQETQYF. CDR3 in DNA: TGTGCCAGCAGTGGGCGGGCCCCCCTCCAAGAGACCCAGTACTTC. The chain uses TRBV11-1 and TRBJ2-5, with a weak D call TRBD2 (5 bases). Germline V gene sequence: CDR1 SGHAT, CDR2 FQDESV (reference sequence). Trimming removed 6 bases from V and 1 base from J, with 15 bases in between. This CDR3 spans 15 amino acids.

The V gene is TRBV11-3, the J gene TRBJ2-1; TRBD2 matches at 8 bases. Germline CDR1 is SGHNT and CDR2 is YENEEA. This CDR3 is built from 15 residues. The V gene end was trimmed by 4 bases and the J gene end by 9 bases; junction bases not matched to a gene: 11. CDR3 in DNA: TGTGCCAGCAGCTACGCCTCGGGACTAGTTGGTGAGCAGTTCTTC. This codes for CASSYASGLVGEQFF. The entire variable domain, with the rest obtained from reference TRBV11-3 and TRBJ2-1, is as follows: EAGVVQSPRYKIIEKKQPVAFWCNPISGHNTLYWYLQNLGQGPELLIRYENEEAVDDSQLPKDRFSAERLKGVDSTLKIQPAELGDSAVYLCASSYASGLVGEQFFGPGTRLTVL.

The chain carries TRBV7-8 and TRBJ2-1; 8 positions agree with TRBD2. The ends lost 9 bases at V and 0 bases at J; junction bases unmatched: 7. Per germline, CDR1 SGHVS and CDR2 FQNEAQ. The CDR3 spans 15 residues. The CDR3 bases are TGTGCCAGTGAACAGCGGGAGAGCTCCTACAATGAGCAGTTCTTC. Its translation: CASEQRESSYNEQFF.

The genes are TRBV27 and TRBJ1-2; 9 bases are shared with TRBD1. CDR3 length: 21 amino acids. With V trimmed by 5 bases and J by 3 bases, 25 bases remained unmatched. The germline CDR1 and CDR2 sequences are MNHEY and SMNVEV (reference sequence). The DNA for the CDR3 is TGTGCCAGCAGTCCCGCCGGGACAGGGTTTGCTGGAACCCAAGGTTACTATGGCTACACCTTC. Translating it yields CASSPAGTGFAGTQGYYGYTF.

The table lists this clone with a few counts. The chain uses TRBV7-6 and TRBJ2-7; the D call may be TRBD1 or TRBD2 (5 bases each). The V end lost 5 bases, the J end lost 7 bases, and 21 bases lay between the germline ends. The CDR3 has 15 amino acids. The V gene's germline CDR1 is SGHVS and CDR2 FNYEAQ. The CDR3 DNA is TGTGCCAGCAGCGGCCCGAGGGCCGGGGCGGGTGAGCAGTACTTC. Amino acid sequence: CASSGPRAGAGEQYF.